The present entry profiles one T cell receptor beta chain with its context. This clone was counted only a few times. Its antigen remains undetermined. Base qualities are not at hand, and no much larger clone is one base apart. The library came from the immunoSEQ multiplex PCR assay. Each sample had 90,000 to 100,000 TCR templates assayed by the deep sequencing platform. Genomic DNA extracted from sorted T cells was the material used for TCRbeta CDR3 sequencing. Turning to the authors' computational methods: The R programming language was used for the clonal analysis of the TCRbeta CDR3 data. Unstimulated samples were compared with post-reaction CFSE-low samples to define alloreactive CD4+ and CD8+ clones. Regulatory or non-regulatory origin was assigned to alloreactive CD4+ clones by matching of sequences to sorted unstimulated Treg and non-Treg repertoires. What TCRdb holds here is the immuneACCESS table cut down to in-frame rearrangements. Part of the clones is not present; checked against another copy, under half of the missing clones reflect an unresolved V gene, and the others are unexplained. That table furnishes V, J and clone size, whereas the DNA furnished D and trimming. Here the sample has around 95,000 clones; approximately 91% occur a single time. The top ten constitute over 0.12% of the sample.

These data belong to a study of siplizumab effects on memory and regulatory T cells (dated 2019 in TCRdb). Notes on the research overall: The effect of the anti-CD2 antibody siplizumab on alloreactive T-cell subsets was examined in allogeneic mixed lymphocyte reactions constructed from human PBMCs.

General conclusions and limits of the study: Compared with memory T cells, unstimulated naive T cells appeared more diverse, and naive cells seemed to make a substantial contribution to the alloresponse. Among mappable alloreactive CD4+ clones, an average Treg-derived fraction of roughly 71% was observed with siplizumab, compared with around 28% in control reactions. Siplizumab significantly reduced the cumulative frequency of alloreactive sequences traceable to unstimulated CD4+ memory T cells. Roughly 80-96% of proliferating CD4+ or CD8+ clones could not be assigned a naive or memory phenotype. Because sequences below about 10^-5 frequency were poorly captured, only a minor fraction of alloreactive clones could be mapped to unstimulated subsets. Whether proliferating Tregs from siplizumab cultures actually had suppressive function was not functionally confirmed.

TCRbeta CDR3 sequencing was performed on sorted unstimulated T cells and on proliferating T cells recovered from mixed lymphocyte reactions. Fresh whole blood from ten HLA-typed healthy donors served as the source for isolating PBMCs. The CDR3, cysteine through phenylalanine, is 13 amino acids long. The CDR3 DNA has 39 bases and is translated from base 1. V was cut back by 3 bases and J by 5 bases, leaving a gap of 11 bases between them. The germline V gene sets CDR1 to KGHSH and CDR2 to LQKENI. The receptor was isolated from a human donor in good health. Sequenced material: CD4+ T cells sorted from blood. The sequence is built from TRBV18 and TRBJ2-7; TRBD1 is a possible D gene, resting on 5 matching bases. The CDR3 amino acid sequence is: CASSPQGRNEQYF. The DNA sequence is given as TGTGCCAGCTCACCTCAGGGTAGGAACGAGCAGTACTTC.